This entry is about one T cell receptor beta chain. This sample includes further DNA sequences coding for the same CDR3. This record comes from a study of blood T cell repertoires in COVID-19. On the study more broadly: Acute-phase and convalescent COVID-19 samples originated in the United States, Italy and Spain.

Measured with immunoSEQ multiplex PCR; TCRdb has only the in-frame clones, and not every one. The sample lists roughly 380,000 clones; less than 90% were seen once. Living in under 30 US areas, the participants were between about 18 and 95 years of age. Clinical history reported by participants formed the basis on which cohorts were assigned. This CDR3 comprises 13 residues. The ends were cut back, 1 base at V and 3 bases at J, with 6 bases in the middle. From germline, CDR1 is SGHTA and CDR2 FQGNSA. This TCR was recovered from a woman aged 30 to 39 who had recovered from COVID-19. The rearrangement joins TRBV7-2 to TRBJ1-2; D might be TRBD1 (5 bases). The sample comprised PBMCs or T cells enriched from blood (not recorded which). In DNA, the CDR3 is TGTGCCAGCAGCTTAGGCAGGGACTATGGCTACACCTTC. Translated: CASSLGRDYGYTF.